This T cell receptor beta chain was sequenced during a study of tumor-infiltrating lymphocytes in primary liver carcinoma. CDR3 length: 15 amino acids. Germline loops: CDR1 MNHNS, CDR2 SASEGT. Study outcomes and limitations: Significantly greater top-250-clone fractions characterized tumors relative to blood (p = 0.039).

A constant-region primer served to make TCR beta cDNA from 500 to 550 ng total RNA. It was through three nested multiplex PCR rounds of slightly modified ARM-PCR that TCR beta libraries arose. TRBV1-TRBV30 forward primers paired with a C-beta reverse primer drove the first two PCR rounds, approximately 11 cycles each. Each CDR3 protein is one row after TCRdb ran MiXCR on the multiplex PCR reads. The repertoire includes some 180,000 distinct CDR3 sequences, around four fifths of them detected once, and around a sixth sits in the top ten. In regard to this clonotype: Its cognate antigen is unknown. The junction departs from the called germline gene at one end, perhaps through a read error.

Between roughly 17 and 31 mg of unsorted bulk tissue served as the source from which RNA and DNA were co-extracted. The chain couples TRBV6-1 to TRBJ1-5, with a weak D call TRBD1 (6 bases). The sequence was collected from a man in his forties or fifties with primary liver carcinoma and hepatitis B virus infection. Sequencing was performed on tumor tissue from primary liver carcinoma. CDR3 region: CASSDPGQWNQHQHF. CDR3 bases: TGTGCCAGCAGTGATCCTGGACAGTGGAATCAGCACCAGCATTTT.